Listed below are T cell receptor beta chains from one sample, sequenced in a study of monozygotic twins with inflammatory bowel disease. TCRdb re-called the 5' RACE reads and gives one entry per CDR3 protein, without DNA. In all, the sample yields roughly 170,000 distinct CDR3 sequences. The sequencing sample was made of blood. These receptors all come from a human donor with ulcerative colitis or Crohn's disease, or a healthy co-twin of an affected twin (not recorded which). Each CDR3 is given with its conserved first and last residue.

j_call: TRBJ1-5; v_call: TRBV7-9; cdr3_aa: CASSSGQGTDQPQHF
j_call: TRBJ2-7; v_call: TRBV27; cdr3_aa: CARSLSVQGQSVYEQYF
j_call: TRBJ1-6; v_call: TRBV20-1; cdr3_aa: CSAQLLMGNSPLHF
j_call: TRBJ1-1; v_call: TRBV12-3/TRBV12-4; cdr3_aa: CASNWDSGRAFF
j_call: TRBJ2-5; v_call: TRBV29-1; cdr3_aa: CSVGVLETQYF
j_call: TRBJ1-3; v_call: TRBV6-5; cdr3_aa: CASSPESGNTIYF
j_call: TRBJ1-5; v_call: TRBV5-6; cdr3_aa: CASSPVTGGEDSNQPQHF
j_call: TRBJ2-1; v_call: TRBV7-2; cdr3_aa: CASIRVPGWGNEQFF
j_call: TRBJ1-2; v_call: TRBV6-2/TRBV6-3; cdr3_aa: CASTIRGQSGTF
j_call: TRBJ1-5; v_call: TRBV20-1; cdr3_aa: CSASPAGGHQPQHF
j_call: TRBJ2-5; v_call: TRBV7-2; cdr3_aa: CASSLVIQGAGETQYF
j_call: TRBJ2-4; v_call: TRBV7-2; cdr3_aa: CASTPGQSIAKNMQYF
j_call: TRBJ2-7; v_call: TRBV27; cdr3_aa: CASSLWGEESYEQYF
j_call: TRBJ1-1; v_call: TRBV20-1; cdr3_aa: CSARSPTVYGGTEAFF
j_call: TRBJ2-5; v_call: TRBV15; cdr3_aa: CATSRDGTGQETQYF
j_call: TRBJ2-5; v_call: TRBV7-2; cdr3_aa: CASSLLLAGGPETQYF
j_call: TRBJ2-1; v_call: TRBV11-2; cdr3_aa: CASSPASGRSIEQFF
j_call: TRBJ1-1; v_call: TRBV29-1; cdr3_aa: CSVGRGRGTNTEAFF
j_call: TRBJ1-1; v_call: TRBV5-1; cdr3_aa: CASSLVTDRPNTEAFF
j_call: TRBJ2-1; v_call: TRBV11-2; cdr3_aa: CASSTRDRGRNEQFF
j_call: TRBJ1-1; v_call: TRBV10-3; cdr3_aa: CAISPGGANTEAFF
j_call: TRBJ1-1; v_call: TRBV7-9; cdr3_aa: CASSRTDEAFF
j_call: TRBJ2-7; v_call: TRBV20-1; cdr3_aa: CSAVRRNARYEQYF
j_call: TRBJ2-7; v_call: TRBV7-2; cdr3_aa: CASSLVPEGRLYEQYF
j_call: TRBJ2-7; v_call: TRBV2; cdr3_aa: CASSESVSSYEQYF
j_call: TRBJ1-5; v_call: TRBV30; cdr3_aa: CAWRRAGAGNQPQHF
j_call: TRBJ2-2; v_call: TRBV20-1; cdr3_aa: CSAFRVANTGELFF
j_call: TRBJ2-1; v_call: TRBV12-3/TRBV12-4; cdr3_aa: CASSTAKDRAYNEQFF